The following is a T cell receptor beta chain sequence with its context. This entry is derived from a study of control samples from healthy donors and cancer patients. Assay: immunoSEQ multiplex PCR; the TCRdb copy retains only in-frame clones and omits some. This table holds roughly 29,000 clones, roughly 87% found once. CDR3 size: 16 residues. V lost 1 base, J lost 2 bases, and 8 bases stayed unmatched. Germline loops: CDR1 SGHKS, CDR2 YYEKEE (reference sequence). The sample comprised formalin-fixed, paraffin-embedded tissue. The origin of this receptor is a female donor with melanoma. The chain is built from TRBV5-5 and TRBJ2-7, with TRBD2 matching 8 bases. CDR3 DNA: TGTGCCAGCAGCTTGTTGCCGGCGGGGGGTCCCTACGAGCAGTACTTC. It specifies CASSLLPAGGPYEQYF.